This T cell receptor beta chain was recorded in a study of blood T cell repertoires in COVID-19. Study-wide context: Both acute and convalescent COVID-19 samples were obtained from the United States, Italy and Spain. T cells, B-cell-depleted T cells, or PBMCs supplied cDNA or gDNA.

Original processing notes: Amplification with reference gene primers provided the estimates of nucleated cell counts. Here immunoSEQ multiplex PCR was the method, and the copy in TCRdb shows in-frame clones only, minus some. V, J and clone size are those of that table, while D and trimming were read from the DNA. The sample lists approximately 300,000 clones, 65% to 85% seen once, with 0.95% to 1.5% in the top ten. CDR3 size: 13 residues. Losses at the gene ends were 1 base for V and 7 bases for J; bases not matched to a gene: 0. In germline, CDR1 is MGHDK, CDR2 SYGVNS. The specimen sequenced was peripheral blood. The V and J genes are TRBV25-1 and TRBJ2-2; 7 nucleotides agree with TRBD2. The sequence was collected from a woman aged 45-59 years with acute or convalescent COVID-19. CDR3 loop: CASSESGGGELFF. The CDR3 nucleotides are TGTGCCAGCAGTGAATCGGGGGGCGGGGAGCTGTTTTTT.